These T cell receptor beta chains were read from a single sample in a study of radiotherapy plus CTLA-4 blockade in lung cancer. TCRdb's copy holds only in-frame clones and misses some; the assay was immunoSEQ multiplex PCR. The sample records about 45,000 clones, more than 60% being singletons. The sample here was peripheral blood, taken from a patient treated with radiotherapy plus ipilimumab. The receptors shown here come from a human donor with non-small cell lung cancer who had a partial response to radiotherapy plus ipilimumab. Each CDR3 is given with its conserved first and last residue. D genes are given only for firm matches. A row's size may be missing; if present it is once, few, many or a size class.

15 | - | TRBD2 | TRBJ2-7 | TRBV18 | TGTGCCAGCTCACCCAGGACTAGCGGAACCTACGAGCAGTACTTC | CASSPRTSGTYEQYF
18 | - | TRBD1 | TRBJ1-1 | TRBV7-2 | TGTGCCAGCAGCTTAGCGTGGGCAGGGGGCTATATGAACACTGAAGCTTTCTTT | CASSLAWAGGYMNTEAFF
12 | - | - | TRBJ2-5 | TRBV6-5 | TGTGCCAGCAGTTACTCGACAGGGACCCAGTACTTC | CASSYSTGTQYF
14 | few | - | TRBJ1-2 | TRBV6-5 | TGTGCCAGCAGCCACGGGGGAACTATGTCTGGCTACACCTTC | CASSHGGTMSGYTF
16 | few | TRBD1 | TRBJ1-5 | TRBV7-3 | TGTGCCAGCAGCTTAACCCGGGACAGGGGGATTCAGCCCCAGCATTTT | CASSLTRDRGIQPQHF
13 | medium-sized | - | TRBJ2-7 | TRBV27 | TGTGCCAGCAGTTCGCCTGGGCTCTACGAGCAGTACTTC | CASSSPGLYEQYF
13 | - | - | TRBJ2-7 | TRBV6-1 | TGTGCCAGCGGGGTGGACAGAACCTACGAGCAGTACTTC | CASGVDRTYEQYF
16 | - | - | TRBJ2-1 | TRBV7-2 | TGTGCCAGCAGCCTGAGCTGGGCAGGGATCCACAATGAGCAGTTCTTC | CASSLSWAGIHNEQFF
17 | - | - | TRBJ1-5 | TRBV5-1 | TGCGCCAGCAGCTTATCTCCGGACTGGGGTGGGGATCAGCCCCAGCATTTT | CASSLSPDWGGDQPQHF
15 | - | TRBD2 | TRBJ2-3 | TRBV7-6 | TGTGCCAGCAGCGTAACTAGCGGGGACACAGATACGCAGTATTTT | CASSVTSGDTDTQYF
13 | many | - | TRBJ2-1 | TRBV5-1 | TGCGCCAGCACCAATCGGGGAGCCAATGAGCAGTTCTTC | CASTNRGANEQFF
13 | - | - | TRBJ2-1 | TRBV11-3 | TGTGCCAGCAGCTTAGATCTAGGAGGGGAGCAGTTCTTC | CASSLDLGGEQFF
15 | few | TRBD1 | TRBJ2-2 | TRBV2 | TGTGCCAGCAAACGGGACAGGGGGAACACCGGGGAGCTGTTTTTT | CASKRDRGNTGELFF
14 | - | - | TRBJ2-7 | TRBV6-5 | TGTGCCAGCAGTTCCTGGGTGGACAGATACGAGCAGTACTTC | CASSSWVDRYEQYF
14 | - | TRBD2 | TRBJ2-1 | TRBV7-3 | TGTGCCAGCAGCCTAACGGGGGGGAACAATGAGCAGTTCTTC | CASSLTGGNNEQFF
19 | - | - | TRBJ1-5 | TRBV21-1 | TGTGCCAGCAGCCGTCAGCGGGAACAGGGAAGTAGTAGCAATCAGCCCCAGCATTTT | CASSRQREQGSSSNQPQHF
13 | - | TRBD1 | TRBJ1-2 | TRBV25-1 | TGTGCCAGCAGCGCGACAGGGGGCTATGGCTACACCTTC | CASSATGGYGYTF
18 | - | TRBD2 | TRBJ2-3 | TRBV18 | TGTGCCAGCTCACCCGTCACGACTAGCGGAGCTAGCACAGATACGCAGTATTTT | CASSPVTTSGASTDTQYF
15 | - | TRBD2 | TRBJ2-1 | TRBV2 | TGTGCCAGCAGTGCGCGGGCTAGCGGCTACAATGAGCAGTTCTTC | CASSARASGYNEQFF
14 | - | TRBD1 | TRBJ2-7 | TRBV5-1 | TGCGCCAGCAGAGAGGGACAGTTTTCCTACGAGCAGTACTTC | CASREGQFSYEQYF
14 | - | - | TRBJ2-2 | TRBV27 | TGTGCCAGCCGGGCGGGGCTAAGTAGCGGGGAGCTGTTTTTT | CASRAGLSSGELFF
17 | - | TRBD2 | TRBJ2-1 | TRBV10-1 | TGCGCCAGCAGTGGGACTAGCGGGAGAAAAAATTTCAATGAGCAGTTCTTC | CASSGTSGRKNFNEQFF
15 | - | TRBD1 | TRBJ1-1 | TRBV19 | TGTGCCAGTAGTCCTTCGTGGACAGGGAACACTGAAGCTTTCTTT | CASSPSWTGNTEAFF
12 | - | TRBD1 | TRBJ1-1 | TRBV5-1 | TGCGCCAGCAGCTTAGGACAGGGAGAAACTTTCTTT | CASSLGQGETFF
15 | few | - | TRBJ2-1 | TRBV15 | TGTGCCACCAGCAGCTACCCGGGACTCGAAGAGGAGCAGTTCTTC | CATSSYPGLEEEQFF
15 | once | TRBD2 | TRBJ2-3 | TRBV7-3 | TGTGCCAGCAGCCTTCTAGCGGGTTTCACAGATACGCAGTATTTT | CASSLLAGFTDTQYF
13 | once | TRBD1 | TRBJ1-4 | TRBV15 | TGTGCCACAGTTGACAGGGGGCACGAAAAACTGTTTTTT | CATVDRGHEKLFF
16 | few | TRBD1 | TRBJ1-3 | TRBV4-1 | TGCGCCAGCAGCCAAGATGGGACAGGGGGCAGGAACACCATATATTTT | CASSQDGTGGRNTIYF
14 | few | TRBD1 | TRBJ2-2 | TRBV6-6 | TGTGCCAGCAGTTCTTTACAGGGGTCCGGGGAGCTGTTTTTT | CASSSLQGSGELFF
14 | - | - | TRBJ2-7 | TRBV7-2 | TGTGCCAGCAGCTTAATAGACGGGATATACGAGCAGTACTTC | CASSLIDGIYEQYF
13 | - | - | TRBJ2-1 | TRBV30 | TGTGCCTGGAACGTCAGGGAGGTCGATGAGCAGTTCTTC | CAWNVREVDEQFF
13 | - | - | TRBJ2-1 | TRBV7-2 | TGTGCCAGCAGCTTAGGTGTTAGCGGTGTAGAGTTCTTC | CASSLGVSGVEFF
12 | - | - | TRBJ1-1 | TRBV29-1 | TGCAGCGCCACTAGACCTGGCACTGAAGCTTTCTTT | CSATRPGTEAFF
14 | - | - | TRBJ2-2 | TRBV6-5 | TGTGCCAGCAGGAGACAGCCCGTGGACGGGGAGCTGTTTTTT | CASRRQPVDGELFF
15 | - | - | TRBJ1-2 | TRBV6-5 | TGTGCCAGCAGCTCCCCGGACAGCGGACGATATGGCTACACCTTC | CASSSPDSGRYGYTF
16 | - | TRBD1 | TRBJ2-1 | TRBV5-6 | TGTGCCAGCAGCGCCGGGACAGGAGGGGGGTACAATGAGCAGTTCTTC | CASSAGTGGGYNEQFF
13 | - | - | TRBJ2-3 | TRBV7-9 | TGTGCCAGCAGCTTAGTCTTAGCAGATACGCAGTATTTT | CASSLVLADTQYF
16 | few | - | TRBJ2-6 | TRBV5-1 | TGCGCCAGCAGCTTGACAGGCCCTCCTGGGGCCAACGTCCTGACTTTC | CASSLTGPPGANVLTF
14 | - | TRBD1 | TRBJ2-5 | TRBV18 | TGTGCCAGCTCCCCTCAGGGGGCCCAAGAGACCCAGTACTTC | CASSPQGAQETQYF
13 | once | - | TRBJ2-7 | TRBV5-4 | TGTGCCAGCAGCTTTAGGGGCCCCTACGAGCAGTACTTC | CASSFRGPYEQYF
14 | - | TRBD1 | TRBJ1-6 | TRBV2 | TGTGCCAGCGTGACAGGGGGTTATGATTCACCCCTCCACTTT | CASVTGGYDSPLHF
17 | - | TRBD1 | TRBJ1-1 | TRBV27 | TGTGCCAGCAGTTTCAGTTTTGGGACAGGGATGAACACTGAAGCTTTCTTT | CASSFSFGTGMNTEAFF
15 | few | TRBD1 | TRBJ2-2 | TRBV7-2 | TGTGCCAGCAGCTTAGGGGACAGACCAACCGGGGAGCTGTTTTTT | CASSLGDRPTGELFF
17 | once | - | TRBJ1-5 | TRBV19 | TGTGCCAGTAGTATAGATCTATCGGGATTCTACAATCAGCCCCAGCATTTT | CASSIDLSGFYNQPQHF
15 | - | - | TRBJ2-2 | TRBV7-3 | TGTGCCAGCAGCCCCTCGGAGGGGCGGACCGGGGAGCTGTTTTTT | CASSPSEGRTGELFF
14 | - | - | TRBJ2-7 | TRBV2 | TGTGCCAGCAGTTATGACAGCGCCGGGGGCGAGCAGTACTTC | CASSYDSAGGEQYF